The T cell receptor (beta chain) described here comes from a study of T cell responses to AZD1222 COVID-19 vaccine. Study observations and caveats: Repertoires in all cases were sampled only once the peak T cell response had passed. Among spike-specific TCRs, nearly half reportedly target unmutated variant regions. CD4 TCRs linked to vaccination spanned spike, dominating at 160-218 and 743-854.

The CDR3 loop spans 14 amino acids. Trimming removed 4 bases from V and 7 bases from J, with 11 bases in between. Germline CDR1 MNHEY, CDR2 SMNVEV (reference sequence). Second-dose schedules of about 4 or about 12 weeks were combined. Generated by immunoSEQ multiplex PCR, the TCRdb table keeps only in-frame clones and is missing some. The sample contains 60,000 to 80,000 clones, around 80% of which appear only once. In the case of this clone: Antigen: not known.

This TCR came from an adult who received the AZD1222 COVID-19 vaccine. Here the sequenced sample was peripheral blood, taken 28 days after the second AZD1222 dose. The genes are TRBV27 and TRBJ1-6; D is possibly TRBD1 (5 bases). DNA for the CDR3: TGTGCCAGCAGTTACGGGACCCCGAATTCACCCCTCCACTTT. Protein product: CASSYGTPNSPLHF.